This T cell receptor beta chain was found in a study of shared clonotypes between healthy human individuals. Study results and limitations: Non-shared clonotypes had lower generation probabilities than those shared by all four donors. Clonotype sharing among donors likely depends on sequencing depth.

As for this clone: Antigen: not known.

Germline values: CDR1 MGHRA, CDR2 YSYEKL. There are 13 residues in the CDR3. V was pared by 4 bases and J by 4 bases, with 10 bases between. The DNA input per sorted-subset replicate PCR was about 220 ng, corresponding to 30,000 or so T cell genomes. Sequenced by immunoSEQ multiplex PCR; TCRdb stores in-frame clones only, minus some. The table includes 900,000 to 1,200,000 clones, approximately 78% detected once. The sample was memory CD4+ T cells from PBMCs. Specified subset: CD45RA-negative fraction. The clonotype was recovered from a man between 18 and 35 years old in good health. Some clones in this sample may be carry-over from other donors' samples. The chain couples TRBV4-1 to TRBJ2-5; unclear D gene. The CDR3 protein is CASSPGPAETQYF. Here the CDR3 DNA reads TGCGCCAGCAGCCCGGGCCCAGCAGAGACCCAGTACTTC.